This T cell receptor (beta chain) was captured in a study of memory CD8 T cells in hepatitis C reinfection. The CDR3 is 14 amino acids. V dropped 0 bases and J dropped 4; count of bases not matched to a gene: 0. The germline gives CDR1 MRHNA, CDR2 SNTAGT. The data were produced by immunoSEQ multiplex PCR, yet TCRdb's version contains in-frame clones alone and is incomplete. Of tens of thousands of clones in the sample, about nine tenths were seen once. As for time point: pre-reinfection, 55 to 20 weeks before reinfection detection. The sorted cells went straight to TCR sequencing with no prior in vitro expansion.

Sample: naive CD8+ T cells sorted from blood. The chain recombines TRBV6-4 with TRBJ2-3, with 8 bases fitting TRBD1. This TCR came from a man between 18 and 35 years old with hepatitis C virus infection. The CDR3 spells CASSDSQGADTQYF. The CDR3 DNA is TGTGCCAGCAGTGACTCACAGGGGGCAGATACGCAGTATTTT.